This T cell receptor beta chain comes out of a study of PD-1 blockade in mismatch repair-deficient tumors. For the study at large: Patients had fewer than 15 mismatch repair-deficient cancer types and were previously treated and progressing. Study results and caveats: Tumor-resident clones, often undetectable pretreatment in blood, expanded then contracted after pembrolizumab.

J gave up 4 bases and V 10 bases, and 9 bases lay outside the gene matches. Germline values: CDR1 WNHNN, CDR2 SYGVQD (reference sequence). The CDR3 has 14 amino acids. This table comes from immunoSEQ multiplex PCR, and its TCRdb copy is limited to in-frame clones, with some not included. The data show some 110,000 clones, 60% to 85% seen once. All patients were mismatch repair deficient, assessed by either PCR or immunohistochemistry. A few pembrolizumab responders had their TCRs sequenced. This clone was seen a handful of times. Its antigen remains unknown. The sample here was peripheral blood, taken roughly 60 weeks after starting pembrolizumab. The chain links TRBV10-1 to TRBJ2-7; TRBD1 agrees at 11 bases. This TCR derives from an adult with mismatch repair-deficient cancer. In DNA form, the CDR3 reads TGCGCCACACTCCGGACAGGGGGCAGGTACGAGCAGTACTTC. This encodes CATLRTGGRYEQYF.